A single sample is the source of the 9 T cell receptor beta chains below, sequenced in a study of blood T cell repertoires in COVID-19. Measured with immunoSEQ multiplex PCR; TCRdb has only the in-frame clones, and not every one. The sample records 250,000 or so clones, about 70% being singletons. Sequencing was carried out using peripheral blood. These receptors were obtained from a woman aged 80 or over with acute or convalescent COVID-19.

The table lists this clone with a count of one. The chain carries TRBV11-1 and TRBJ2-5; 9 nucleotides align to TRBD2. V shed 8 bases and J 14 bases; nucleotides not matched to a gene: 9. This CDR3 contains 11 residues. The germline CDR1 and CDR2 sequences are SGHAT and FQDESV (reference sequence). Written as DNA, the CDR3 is TGTGCCAGCGGAGCGGGAGGACCTCACTACTTC. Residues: CASGAGGPHYF.

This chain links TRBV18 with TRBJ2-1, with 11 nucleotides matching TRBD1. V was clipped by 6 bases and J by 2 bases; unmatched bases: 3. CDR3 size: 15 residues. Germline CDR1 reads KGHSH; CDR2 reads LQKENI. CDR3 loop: CASSEGQGAYNEQFF. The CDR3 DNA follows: TGTGCCAGCTCGGAGGGACAGGGGGCCTACAATGAGCAGTTCTTC.

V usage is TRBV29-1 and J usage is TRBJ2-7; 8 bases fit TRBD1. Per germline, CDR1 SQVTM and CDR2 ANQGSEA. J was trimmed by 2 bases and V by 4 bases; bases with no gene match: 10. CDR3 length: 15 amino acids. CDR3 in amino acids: CSVVYRAGGTYEQYF. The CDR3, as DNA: TGCAGCGTTGTGTATAGGGCAGGGGGCACCTACGAGCAGTACTTC.

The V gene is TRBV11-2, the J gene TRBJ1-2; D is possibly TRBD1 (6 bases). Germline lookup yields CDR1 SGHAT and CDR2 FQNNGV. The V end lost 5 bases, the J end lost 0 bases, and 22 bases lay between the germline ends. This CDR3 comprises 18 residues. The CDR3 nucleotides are TGTGCCAGCAGCCCCCTCGTTCGCTCCGGGACACCTAACTATGGCTACACCTTC. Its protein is CASSPLVRSGTPNYGYTF.

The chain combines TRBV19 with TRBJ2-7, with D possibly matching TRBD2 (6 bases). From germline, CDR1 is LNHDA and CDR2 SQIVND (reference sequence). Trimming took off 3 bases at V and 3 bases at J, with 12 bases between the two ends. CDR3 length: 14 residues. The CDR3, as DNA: TGTGCCAGTAGTATTTTTGCTAGCGACTACGAGCAGTACTTC. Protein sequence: CASSIFASDYEQYF.

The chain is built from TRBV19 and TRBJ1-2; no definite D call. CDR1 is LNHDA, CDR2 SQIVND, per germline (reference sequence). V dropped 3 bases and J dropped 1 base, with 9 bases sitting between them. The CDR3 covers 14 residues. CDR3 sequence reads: CASSITRDNYGYTF. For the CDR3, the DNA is TGTGCCAGTAGTATCACCCGAGATAACTATGGCTACACCTTC.

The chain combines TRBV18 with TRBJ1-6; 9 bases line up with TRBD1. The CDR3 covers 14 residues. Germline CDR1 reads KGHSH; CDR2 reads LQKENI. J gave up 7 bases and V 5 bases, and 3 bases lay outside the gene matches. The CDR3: CASSTGTGNSPLHF. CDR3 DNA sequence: TGTGCCAGCTCAACTGGGACAGGGAATTCACCCCTCCACTTT. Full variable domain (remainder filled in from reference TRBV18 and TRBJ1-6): NAGVMQNPRHLVRRRGQEARLRCSPMKGHSHVYWYRQLPEEGLKFMVYLQKENIIDESGMPKERFSAEFPKEGPSILRIQQVVRGDSAAYFCASSTGTGNSPLHFGNGTRLTVT.

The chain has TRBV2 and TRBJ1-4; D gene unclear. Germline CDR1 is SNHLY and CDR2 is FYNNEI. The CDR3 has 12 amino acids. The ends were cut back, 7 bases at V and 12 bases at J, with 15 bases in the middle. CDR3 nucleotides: TGTGCCAGCAAGGAGAACCCTGTGGAACTGTTTTTT. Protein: CASKENPVELFF.

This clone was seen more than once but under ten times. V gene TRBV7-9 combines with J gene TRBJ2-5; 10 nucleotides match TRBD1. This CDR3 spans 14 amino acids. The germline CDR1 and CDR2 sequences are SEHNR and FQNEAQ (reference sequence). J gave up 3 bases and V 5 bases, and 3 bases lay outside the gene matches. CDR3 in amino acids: CASSQGQGKETQYF. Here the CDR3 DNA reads TGTGCCAGCAGCCAGGGACAGGGGAAAGAGACCCAGTACTTC.